A single sample gave rise to the 26 T cell receptor beta chains below, sequenced in a study of cytomegalovirus exposure and HLA in healthy donors. 13 Jbeta primers and 60 Vbeta primers were used for the PCR. Here immunoSEQ multiplex PCR was the method, and the copy in TCRdb shows in-frame clones only, minus some. The table has approximately 150,000 clones, over 65% seen once; the top ten hold 2.5% to 3.5%. The sample comprised PBMCs. These receptors all stem from a female donor in good health and CMV-seronegative.

This clone was seen once. The chain links TRBV9 to TRBJ2-6, with D perhaps matching TRBD2 (5 bases). V lost 4 bases and J 0 bases, leaving 14 bases between the germline ends. The germline CDR1 and CDR2 sequences are SGDLS and YYNGEE. The CDR3 consists of 17 residues. CDR3 sequence (DNA): TGTGCCAGCAGCCCCCCGGACGGGATCTCTGGGGCCAACGTCCTGACTTTC. Encoded protein: CASSPPDGISGANVLTF.

The chain is built from TRBV7-6 and TRBJ1-3, with D unresolved. Trimming removed 5 bases at V and 4 bases at J, with 15 bases between. Per germline, CDR1 SGHVS and CDR2 FNYEAQ. The CDR3 sequence is 15 residues long. This CDR3 reads CASSDQRLLGNTIYF. DNA for the CDR3: TGTGCCAGCAGCGATCAGCGGTTGTTAGGAAACACCATATATTTT.

The chain recombines TRBV30 with TRBJ1-4; a possible D gene is TRBD1 (5 bases). Germline CDR1 is GTSNPN and CDR2 is SVGIG (reference sequence). The V and J ends lost 2 bases and 0 bases respectively, with 10 bases between them. CDR3 length: 15 residues. CDR3 region: CAWSTGTTTNEKLFF. The CDR3 DNA is TGTGCCTGGAGTACAGGAACAACAACTAATGAAAAACTGTTTTTT.

V and J are TRBV13 and TRBJ1-1; possible D gene TRBD1, 6 bases. With 4 bases removed from V and 0 bases from J, the gap between germline ends came to 21 bases. The germline CDR1 and CDR2 sequences are PRHDT and FYEKMQ (reference sequence). This CDR3 comprises 18 residues. The CDR3, as DNA: TGTGCCAGCAGCTCCTACTCAACAGGGCTCGACATGAACACTGAAGCTTTCTTT. Protein: CASSSYSTGLDMNTEAFF. Using reference TRBV13 and TRBJ1-1 for the parts outside the CDR3, the full variable domain is AAGVIQSPRHLIKEKRETATLKCYPIPRHDTVYWYQQGPGQDPQFLISFYEKMQSDKGSIPDRFSAQQFSDYHSELNMSSLELGDSALYFCASSSYSTGLDMNTEAFFGQGTRLTVV.

This clone was found once. The gene calls are TRBV18 and TRBJ1-2, with D hard to call. The length of the CDR3 is 13 residues. V lost 1 base and J 8 bases, leaving 11 bases between the germline ends. Per germline, CDR1 KGHSH and CDR2 LQKENI. DNA of the CDR3: TGTGCCAGCTCACCACTATGGATGGAGGGCTACACCTTC. This encodes CASSPLWMEGYTF.

The chain links TRBV7-2 to TRBJ2-5; 7 bases line up with TRBD1. V shed 5 bases and J 1 base; nucleotides not matched to a gene: 4. CDR1 and CDR2 (germline): SGHTA, FQGNSA. The CDR3 spans 14 residues. The CDR3 sequence: CASSRGGLQETQYF. DNA of the CDR3: TGTGCCAGCAGCAGAGGGGGCCTCCAAGAGACCCAGTACTTC.

The rearrangement uses TRBV29-1 and TRBJ2-7; TRBD1 aligns across 8 bases. V lost 7 bases and J lost 2; bases outside the gene matches: 4. CDR1 is SQVTM and CDR2 is ANQGSEA in the germline V gene. This CDR3 is 12 amino acids long. For the CDR3, the DNA is TGCAGCGCTGGGGACAGGACCTACGAGCAGTACTTC. Residues: CSAGDRTYEQYF.

The chain couples TRBV11-2 to TRBJ2-2; 11 nucleotides agree with TRBD2. The V gene's germline CDR1 is SGHAT and CDR2 FQNNGV. The CDR3 is made up of 16 amino acids. Losses at the gene ends were 5 bases for V and 5 bases for J; bases not matched to a gene: 7. As DNA, the CDR3 is TGTGCCAGCAGCCCTATAGCGGGGGGGCAGACCGGGGAGCTGTTTTTT. Translated, it gives CASSPIAGGQTGELFF.

The chain couples TRBV7-2 to TRBJ2-5, with TRBD1 matching over 11 bases. V gave up 4 bases and J gave up 5 bases; unmatched junction bases: 3. CDR3 size: 14 residues. The germline CDR1 and CDR2 sequences are SGHTA and FQGNSA. The chain's CDR3 is CASSWTGGHETQYF. The CDR3 nucleotides read TGTGCCAGCAGCTGGACAGGGGGCCACGAGACCCAGTACTTC.

The rearrangement uses TRBV6-1 and TRBJ2-5; TRBD1 aligns across 10 bases. The CDR3 contains 14 residues. Germline loops: CDR1 MNHNS, CDR2 SASEGT. Trimming cost V 9 bases and J 3 bases; bases outside gene matches: 7. CDR3 nucleotides: TGTGCCAGTTCGACAGGGGGCGCGGAAGAGACCCAGTACTTC. Residues: CASSTGGAEETQYF.

V gene TRBV5-1 combines with J gene TRBJ2-7, with TRBD1 matching over 8 bases. Germline CDR1 reads SGHRS; CDR2 reads YFSETQ. V was clipped by 5 bases and J by 3 bases; unmatched bases: 10. The CDR3 has 15 residues. CDR3 nucleotides: TGCGCCAGCAGACCGATGACAGGGGCGGGCTACGAGCAGTACTTC. As protein: CASRPMTGAGYEQYF.

This chain uses TRBV29-1 with TRBJ2-1, with D hard to call. Trimming left V 3 bases short and J 7 bases short, with 10 bases between. This CDR3 contains 12 residues. CDR1 SQVTM and CDR2 ANQGSEA come from the germline V gene. CDR3 sequence: CSVEWRLNEQFF. For the CDR3, the DNA is TGCAGCGTTGAGTGGCGACTTAATGAGCAGTTCTTC.

This clone showed up just a few times. The rearrangement uses TRBV5-4 and TRBJ2-7; unclear D gene. Trimming shortened V by 0 bases and J by 6 bases, and 10 bases separated the two germline ends. There are 13 residues in the CDR3. CDR1 is SGHNT and CDR2 is YYREEE in the germline V gene (reference sequence). The CDR3 loop reads CASSLALRPEQYF. CDR3 DNA: TGTGCCAGCAGCTTGGCCCTGAGGCCCGAGCAGTACTTC.

The V call is TRBV11-3, the J call TRBJ2-1, with 8 bases fitting TRBD1. The CDR3 extends over 15 amino acids. With 5 bases clipped from V and 0 bases from J, the junction kept 3 bases outside the gene matches. CDR1 SGHNT and CDR2 YENEEA come from the germline V gene. The DNA for the CDR3 is TGTGCCAGCAGCACCGGGACAGGCTCCTACAATGAGCAGTTCTTC. It translates to CASSTGTGSYNEQFF.

The CDR3 nucleotides read TGTGCCAGCAGTTACCATATCCAGGGCTCTGGAAACACCATATATTTT. Translating gives CASSYHIQGSGNTIYF. The chain couples TRBV6-5 to TRBJ1-3, with TRBD1 as a possible D gene (5 bases). Trimming took off 2 bases at V and 0 bases at J, with 11 bases between the two ends. The CDR3 totals 16 residues. From germline, CDR1 is MNHEY and CDR2 SVGAGI.

The chain is built from TRBV11-2 and TRBJ1-1, with D unclear. V lost 6 bases, J lost 3 bases, and 17 bases lay in between. Germline CDR1 reads SGHAT; CDR2 reads FQNNGV. The CDR3 loop spans 15 amino acids. CDR3 amino acids: CASSFRGSGYTEAFF. In DNA form, the CDR3 reads TGTGCCAGCAGTTTTCGGGGATCCGGGTACACTGAAGCTTTCTTT.

This clone was seen just once. V usage is TRBV19 and J usage is TRBJ2-1; TRBD2 matches 10 bases. The length of the CDR3 is 18 residues. V was clipped by 0 bases and J by 4 bases; unmatched bases: 9. Germline lookup yields CDR1 LNHDA and CDR2 SQIVND (reference sequence). The CDR3 reads CASSIERSGRTQYNEQFF. The CDR3, as DNA: TGTGCCAGTAGTATAGAACGTAGCGGGAGGACGCAATACAATGAGCAGTTCTTC.

This clone has just a few counts. The genes are TRBV4-1 and TRBJ1-1; D is unclear. CDR1 and CDR2 from the germline V gene are MGHRA and YSYEKL. CDR3 length: 13 amino acids. The V end was cut by 4 bases, the J end by 4 bases, with 10 bases between. The CDR3 is CASSRAYGTEAFF. DNA of the CDR3: TGCGCCAGCAGCCGAGCATATGGCACTGAAGCTTTCTTT.

The J gene is TRBJ1-1, the V gene TRBV5-5, with D possibly being TRBD1 (6 bases). Trimming removed 0 bases from V and 1 base from J, with 13 bases in between. Per germline, CDR1 SGHKS and CDR2 YYEKEE (reference sequence). The CDR3 extends over 16 amino acids. CDR3 in amino acids: CASSLVGGAKNTEAFF. The CDR3 coding sequence is TGTGCCAGCAGCTTGGTCGGGGGGGCAAAGAACACTGAAGCTTTCTTT. The variable domain in full, completed from reference TRBV5-5 and TRBJ1-1, reads DAGVTQSPTHLIKTRGQQVTLRCSPISGHKSVSWYQQVLGQGPQFIFQYYEKEERGRGNFPDRFSARQFPNYSSELNVNALLLGDSALYLCASSLVGGAKNTEAFFGQGTRLTVV.

J is TRBJ2-3 and V is TRBV9, with TRBD1 as a possible D gene (6 bases). This CDR3 comprises 16 residues. From germline, CDR1 is SGDLS and CDR2 YYNGEE. The V end was cut by 3 bases, the J end by 4 bases, with 18 bases between. The CDR3 loop reads CASSAKQGPVADTQYF. CDR3 nucleotide sequence: TGTGCCAGCAGCGCGAAACAGGGACCGGTAGCAGATACGCAGTATTTT.

The chain is built from TRBV28 and TRBJ1-2; TRBD1 might be the D (6 bases). V was pared by 2 bases and J by 8 bases, with 12 bases between. This CDR3 has 13 amino acids. CDR1 and CDR2 from the germline V gene are MDHEN and SYDVKM. The CDR3 coding sequence is TGTGCCAGCAGTTTAAGGCCGGGGGGCGGCTACACCTTC. It encodes CASSLRPGGGYTF.

This chain links TRBV5-1 with TRBJ2-7; D possibly corresponds to TRBD2 (6 bases). The germline CDR1 and CDR2 sequences are SGHRS and YFSETQ. This CDR3 contains 14 residues. V was trimmed by 4 bases and J by 0 bases, leaving 11 bases between them. The CDR3 DNA is TGCGCCAGCAGCCTGCAGGGAGGCTCCTACGAGCAGTACTTC. Protein sequence: CASSLQGGSYEQYF.

The chain combines TRBV6-1 with TRBJ2-7; D gene uncertain. Germline CDR1 and CDR2: MNHNS and SASEGT. V was pared by 7 bases and J by 2 bases, with 15 bases between. The CDR3 contains 14 residues. The CDR3 DNA reads TGTGCCAGCACTACGCGGATGGAGACCTACGAGCAGTACTTC. This sequence encodes CASTTRMETYEQYF.

The chain couples TRBV19 to TRBJ2-7; 13 bases agree with TRBD2. Germline V gene sequence: CDR1 LNHDA, CDR2 SQIVND (reference sequence). The CDR3 extends over 15 amino acids. J gave up 6 bases and V 4 bases, and 6 bases lay outside the gene matches. CDR3 loop: CASSTLAGGAGEQYF. CDR3 DNA sequence: TGTGCCAGTAGTACACTAGCGGGAGGGGCAGGCGAGCAGTACTTC.

This chain uses TRBV5-1 with TRBJ2-1, with 9 positions matching TRBD2. This CDR3 comprises 16 residues. With V trimmed by 3 bases and J by 6 bases, 10 bases remained unmatched. Germline values: CDR1 SGHRS, CDR2 YFSETQ. CDR3 protein: CASSSSGASFLNEQFF. The CDR3, as DNA: TGCGCCAGCAGCTCTAGCGGGGCCAGCTTCCTCAATGAGCAGTTCTTC.

CDR3 protein: CASTQTRGGSYNEQFF. The DNA for the CDR3 is TGTGCCAGCACCCAAACCAGGGGAGGGTCCTACAATGAGCAGTTCTTC. The chain recombines TRBV5-4 with TRBJ2-1; TRBD2 is a possible D gene (7 bases). Germline V gene sequence: CDR1 SGHNT, CDR2 YYREEE (reference sequence). V lost 6 bases, J lost 1 base, and 17 bases lay in between. The length of the CDR3 is 16 residues.